A single sample gave rise to the 12 T cell receptor beta chains below, sequenced in a study of regulatory T cells in long-lasting Graves disease. Building the TCR beta libraries relied on iRepertoire HTBI primers, and CDR3 regions underwent Arm-PCR. TCRdb independently ran MiXCR on the multiplex PCR reads; one entry per CDR3 protein. The data hold approximately 470,000 distinct CDR3 sequences, with less than 25% observed a single time. Indicated time point: persistent/refractory GD, antithyroid drugs over 5 years with positive TRAb. Generation of the TCR library employed RNA extracted from PBMCs. The sample here was peripheral blood mononuclear cells (PBMCs), taken when the disease was refractory, from a patient treated with antithyroid drugs. These receptor sequences come from a female donor with Graves disease.

The chain carries TRBV6-1 and TRBJ2-1; D gene uncertain. V was shortened by 7 bases and J by 4 bases, with 17 bases between the two germline ends. The CDR3 is 15 amino acids. The germline V gene has CDR1 MNHNS and CDR2 SASEGT. CDR3 bases: TGTGCCAGCACCAAGGACGGCCGCCGTTACAATGAGCAGTTCTTC. Encoded protein: CASTKDGRRYNEQFF.

The chain carries TRBV6-1 and TRBJ2-7, with 7 bases fitting TRBD2. This CDR3 has 12 residues. V dropped 11 bases and J dropped 3; count of bases not matched to a gene: 7. Germline CDR1 reads MNHNS; CDR2 reads SASEGT. For the CDR3, the DNA is TGTGCCGCTTACGGGGGGTACTACGAGCAGTACTTC. Its translation is CAAYGGYYEQYF.

The rearrangement links TRBV9 to TRBJ2-7, with a weak D call TRBD1 (5 bases). V was trimmed by 0 bases and J by 3 bases, leaving 10 bases between them. The germline V gene has CDR1 SGDLS and CDR2 YYNGEE. The CDR3 totals 14 residues. The CDR3 DNA reads as TGTGCCAGCAGCGTAGCGGACACCAACTACGAGCAGTACTTC. Translating it yields CASSVADTNYEQYF.

This chain connects TRBV7-2 to TRBJ2-1; 10 bases align to TRBD2. CDR3 length: 17 amino acids. Germline V lookup: CDR1 SGHTA, CDR2 FQGNSA. V lost 6 bases to trimming and J lost 8 bases; unmatched junction nucleotides: 16. The DNA for the CDR3 is TGTGCCAGCAGGCCCCCTCGAACTAGCGGGATTAGACATGAGCAGTTCTTC. Amino acid sequence: CASRPPRTSGIRHEQFF.

This clonotype has more than one count but fewer than ten. CDR3 region: CASSPEPSYEQYF. The CDR3 DNA sequence: TGTGCCAGCAGCCCAGAACCATCCTACGAGCAGTACTTC. The genes are TRBV7-8 and TRBJ2-7; D gene ambiguous. CDR1 SGHVS and CDR2 FQNEAQ come from the germline V gene. The CDR3 extends over 13 amino acids. V was shortened by 5 bases and J by 1 base, with 9 bases between the two germline ends.

This clonotype was counted at least ten times. The chain uses TRBV27 and TRBJ2-7, with 10 bases lining up with TRBD2. After removal of 6 bases from V and 4 bases from J, the junction contained 6 bases not matched to a gene. This CDR3 is 14 amino acids long. Per germline, CDR1 MNHEY and CDR2 SMNVEV (reference sequence). The CDR3 coding sequence is TGTGCCAGCAGCCCTAGCGGGAGCGGTTACGAGCAGTACTTC. Amino acid sequence: CASSPSGSGYEQYF.

This clonotype was counted at least ten times. The rearrangement joins TRBV5-1 to TRBJ1-2; the match to TRBD1 covers 9 bases. CDR3 length: 15 residues. Trimming took 4 bases from V and 2 from J; bases not matched to a gene: 6. Germline CDR1 and CDR2: SGHRS and YFSETQ. DNA for the CDR3: TGCGCCAGCAGCAGGGGACAGGGAAGCAACTATGGCTACACCTTC. This translates into CASSRGQGSNYGYTF.

This clonotype has at least ten counts. The J gene is TRBJ1-2, the V gene TRBV18; the D gene is possibly TRBD1 (6 bases). In germline, CDR1 is KGHSH, CDR2 LQKENI. This CDR3 contains 14 residues. Trimming removed 1 base at V and 8 bases at J, with 14 bases between. The CDR3, as DNA: TGTGCCAGCTCACCACGGACAGAGTTTAACGGCTACACCTTC. Translation gives CASSPRTEFNGYTF. The full variable domain, in which reference TRBV18 and TRBJ1-2 provide the parts outside the CDR3, is NAGVMQNPRHLVRRRGQEARLRCSPMKGHSHVYWYRQLPEEGLKFMVYLQKENIIDESGMPKERFSAEFPKEGPSILRIQQVVRGDSAAYFCASSPRTEFNGYTFGSGTRLTVV.

V gene TRBV29-1 combines with J gene TRBJ1-4, with 7 bases matching TRBD1. CDR1 and CDR2 from the germline V gene are SQVTM and ANQGSEA. This CDR3 has 13 residues. The V segment lost 7 bases and the J segment 5 bases; nucleotides outside the gene matches: 7. The CDR3 here is CSAAGQQNEKLFF. The CDR3 DNA reads as TGCAGCGCCGCGGGACAGCAAAATGAAAAACTGTTTTTT.

This clonotype was counted many times. V and J are TRBV7-9 and TRBJ2-5; D is possibly TRBD1 (5 bases). This CDR3 spans 14 amino acids. The V end was cut by 1 base, the J end by 5 bases, with 11 bases between. Germline values: CDR1 SEHNR, CDR2 FQNEAQ (reference sequence). The CDR3 bases are TGTGCCAGCAGCTTAGGGACAAACCCGGAGACCCAGTACTTC. It codes for CASSLGTNPETQYF.

This clonotype showed up many times. The chain joins TRBV12-3 or TRBV12-4 to TRBJ1-4; maybe TRBD1 (6 bases). Trimming pared 3 bases from V and 6 bases from J, leaving 23 bases between. The CDR3 is 18 residues long. The CDR3 sequence: CASSLALGTATGDEKLFF. CDR3 nucleotides: TGTGCCAGCAGTTTGGCCCTCGGCACCGCGACAGGCGATGAAAAACTGTTTTTT.

This clonotype showed up many times. CDR3 protein: CASSPTSGRAGETQYF. The CDR3 DNA reads as TGTGCCAGCAGCCCGACTAGCGGGAGGGCCGGGGAGACCCAGTACTTC. The genes are TRBV28 and TRBJ2-5, with TRBD2 matching over 14 bases. Germline CDR1 reads MDHEN; CDR2 reads SYDVKM. The CDR3 is 16 amino acids. V was pared by 6 bases and J by 5 bases, with 8 bases of the junction left unmatched.